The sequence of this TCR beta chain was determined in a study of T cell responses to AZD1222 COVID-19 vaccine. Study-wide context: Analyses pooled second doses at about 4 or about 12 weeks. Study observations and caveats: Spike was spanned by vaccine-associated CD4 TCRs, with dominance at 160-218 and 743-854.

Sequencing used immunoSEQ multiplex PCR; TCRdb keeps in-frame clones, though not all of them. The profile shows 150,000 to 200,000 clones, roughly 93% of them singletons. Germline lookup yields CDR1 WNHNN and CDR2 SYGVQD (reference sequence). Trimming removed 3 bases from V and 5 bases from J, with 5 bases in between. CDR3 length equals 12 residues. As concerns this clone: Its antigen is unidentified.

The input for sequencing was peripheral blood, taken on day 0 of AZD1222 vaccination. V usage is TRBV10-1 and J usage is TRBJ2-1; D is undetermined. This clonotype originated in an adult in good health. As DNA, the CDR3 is TGCGCCAGCAGTGATCTGGACAATGAGCAGTTCTTC. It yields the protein CASSDLDNEQFF.